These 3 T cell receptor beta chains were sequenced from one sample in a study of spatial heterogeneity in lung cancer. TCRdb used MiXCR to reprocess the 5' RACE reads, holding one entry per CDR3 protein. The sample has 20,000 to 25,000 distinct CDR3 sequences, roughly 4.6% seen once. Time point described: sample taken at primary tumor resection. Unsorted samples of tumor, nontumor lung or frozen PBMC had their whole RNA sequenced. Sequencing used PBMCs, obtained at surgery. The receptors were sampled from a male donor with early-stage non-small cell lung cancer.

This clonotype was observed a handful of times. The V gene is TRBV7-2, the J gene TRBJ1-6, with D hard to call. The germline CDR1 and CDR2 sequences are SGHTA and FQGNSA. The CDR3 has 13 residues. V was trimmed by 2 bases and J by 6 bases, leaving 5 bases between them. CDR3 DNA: TGTGCCAGCAGCTTAACGCCTAATTCACCCCTCCACTTT. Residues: CASSLTPNSPLHF.

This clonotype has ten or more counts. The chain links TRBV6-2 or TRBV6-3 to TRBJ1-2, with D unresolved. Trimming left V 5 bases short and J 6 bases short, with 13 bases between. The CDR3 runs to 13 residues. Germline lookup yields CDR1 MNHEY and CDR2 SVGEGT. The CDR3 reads CASSPPFPDGYTF. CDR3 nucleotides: TGTGCCAGCAGTCCCCCCTTCCCGGATGGCTACACCTTC.

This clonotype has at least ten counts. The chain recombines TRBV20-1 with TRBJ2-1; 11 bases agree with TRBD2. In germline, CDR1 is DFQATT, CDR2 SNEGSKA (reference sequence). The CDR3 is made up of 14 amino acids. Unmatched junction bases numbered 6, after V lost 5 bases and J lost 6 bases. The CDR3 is CSAPTSGAVNEQFF. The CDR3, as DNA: TGCAGTGCTCCGACTAGCGGGGCTGTCAATGAGCAGTTCTTC.